The 20 T cell receptor beta chains in this list originate from one sample, sequenced in a study of blood T cell repertoires in COVID-19. Produced via immunoSEQ multiplex PCR; TCRdb's table is partial and in-frame only. Among 250,000 to 400,000 clones listed, about 90% were seen once. The source material was peripheral blood. Receptor source: a woman in her 30s with COVID-19, enrolled during active disease.

The chain uses TRBV27 and TRBJ1-1, with D tentatively TRBD1 (6 bases). Between the trimmed V and J ends, which lost 3 bases and 4 bases, there was a span of 9 bases. The germline CDR1 and CDR2 sequences are MNHEY and SMNVEV (reference sequence). The CDR3 length is 13 residues. For the CDR3, the DNA is TGTGCCAGCAGTTTTAGGGGGGGCACTGAAGCTTTCTTT. This codes for CASSFRGGTEAFF.

Turning to this clone: This same CDR3 is encoded by further DNA sequences in the sample. The V and J genes are TRBV27 and TRBJ1-2; TRBD1 matches at 7 bases. The CDR3 length is 14 residues. Trimming took 4 bases from V and 2 from J; bases not matched to a gene: 4. Germline V gives CDR1 MNHEY, CDR2 SMNVEV (reference sequence). CDR3: CASSYRGSNYGYTF. In DNA, the CDR3 is TGTGCCAGCAGTTACAGGGGATCCAACTATGGCTACACCTTC.

This chain joins TRBV19 and TRBJ1-4; tentative D call: TRBD1 (5 bases). Germline V gene data show CDR1 as LNHDA and CDR2 as SQIVND (reference sequence). The CDR3 covers 15 residues. V was shortened by 3 bases and J by 5 bases, with 13 bases between the two germline ends. The CDR3: CASSIGTRGNEKLFF. DNA for the CDR3: TGTGCCAGTAGTATCGGAACGCGGGGGAATGAAAAACTGTTTTTT.

This clone was observed a single time. The chain links TRBV6-5 to TRBJ1-1; 7 bases fit TRBD1. Germline V lookup: CDR1 MNHEY, CDR2 SVGAGI. The CDR3 length is 13 residues. After removal of 7 bases from V and 4 bases from J, the junction contained 6 bases not matched to a gene. CDR3 amino acids: CASKNAGGTEAFF. CDR3 nucleotides: TGTGCCAGCAAAAACGCAGGGGGCACTGAAGCTTTCTTT.

This chain links TRBV2 with TRBJ1-4; 9 nucleotides line up with TRBD1. The length of the CDR3 is 16 residues. CDR1 is SNHLY and CDR2 is FYNNEI in the germline V gene. V dropped 6 bases and J dropped 7; count of bases not matched to a gene: 12. CDR3 nucleotides: TGTGCCAGCAGATCTTGGGGACAGGGAGGACGTGAAAAACTGTTTTTT. Translation gives CASRSWGQGGREKLFF.

The chain uses TRBV29-1 and TRBJ2-7; 10 bases map to TRBD1. The CDR3 sequence is 14 residues long. V shed 1 base, J shed 3 bases, and the junction held 3 bases outside the gene matches. Per germline, CDR1 SQVTM and CDR2 ANQGSEA. The CDR3 DNA sequence: TGCAGCGTTGAAGTGGGGACAGGGGTCTACGAGCAGTACTTC. Translation gives CSVEVGTGVYEQYF.

The chain recombines TRBV5-8 with TRBJ2-5, with 10 bases lining up with TRBD1. Trimming cost V 2 bases and J 1 base; bases outside gene matches: 2. CDR3 length: 15 residues. Germline CDR1 SGHTS, CDR2 YDEGEE. This CDR3 is CASSLWTGGQETQYF. The CDR3 DNA is TGTGCCAGCAGCTTATGGACAGGGGGCCAAGAGACCCAGTACTTC.

The chain recombines TRBV5-1 with TRBJ1-6; the match to TRBD1 covers 7 bases. Per germline, CDR1 SGHRS and CDR2 YFSETQ. The CDR3 is 18 residues long. Trimming removed 3 bases from V and 0 bases from J; junction bases left unmatched: 9. The CDR3 region is CASSSGGRGLSYNSPLHF. Here the CDR3 DNA reads TGCGCCAGCAGCTCCGGGGGTAGGGGGCTCTCCTATAATTCACCCCTCCACTTT. Complete variable domain (other parts from reference TRBV5-1 and TRBJ1-6): KAGVTQTPRYLIKTRGQQVTLSCSPISGHRSVSWYQQTPGQGLQFLFEYFSETQRNKGNFPGRFSGRQFSNSRSEMNVSTLELGDSALYLCASSSGGRGLSYNSPLHFGNGTRLTVT.

The CDR3: CASSSDRGSAIQYF. The CDR3, as DNA: TGTGCCAGCAGCTCGGACAGGGGGAGCGCCATTCAGTACTTC. V and J are TRBV7-3 and TRBJ2-4; 10 bases are shared with TRBD1. The CDR3 has 14 residues. Germline loops: CDR1 SGHTA, CDR2 FQGTGA. Unmatched junction bases numbered 6, after V lost 4 bases and J lost 9 bases.

This clone was counted a few times. The J gene is TRBJ2-7, the V gene TRBV14; TRBD2 matches at 9 bases. J was trimmed by 6 bases and V by 4 bases; bases with no gene match: 7. Germline-derived CDR1 and CDR2 are SGHDN and FVKESK. The CDR3 consists of 14 residues. The CDR3 bases are TGTGCCAGCAGCCGAACAGCGGGAGGATCCGAGCAGTACTTC. This gives the protein CASSRTAGGSEQYF.

This chain uses TRBV30 with TRBJ2-7; D assignment may be TRBD1 or TRBD2 (9 bases each). Trimming pared 8 bases from V and 0 bases from J, leaving 26 bases between. Germline V CDR1 and CDR2: GTSNPN, SVGIG (reference sequence). This CDR3 comprises 17 residues. The CDR3 loop reads CATGTGGLAGVSYEQYF. As DNA, the CDR3 is TGTGCCACAGGTACAGGGGGCTTAGCGGGAGTCTCCTACGAGCAGTACTTC.

The chain joins TRBV30 to TRBJ2-1, with D possibly TRBD2 on 5 matching bases. With 0 bases removed from V and 4 bases from J, the gap between germline ends came to 13 bases. Germline CDR1 reads GTSNPN; CDR2 reads SVGIG (reference sequence). This CDR3 has 15 residues. CDR3 residues: CAWSVRGSGYNEQFF. As DNA, the CDR3 is TGTGCCTGGAGTGTAAGAGGGAGTGGGTACAATGAGCAGTTCTTC.

This clone appeared once. V usage is TRBV5-1 and J usage is TRBJ1-1; 7 bases fit TRBD1. The length of the CDR3 is 13 residues. Unmatched junction bases numbered 4, after V lost 5 bases and J lost 3 bases. Germline V gives CDR1 SGHRS, CDR2 YFSETQ. The CDR3 is CASSPTGDTEAFF. The CDR3 DNA follows: TGCGCCAGCAGTCCTACAGGGGACACTGAAGCTTTCTTT.

The rearrangement joins TRBV14 to TRBJ2-1, with D perhaps matching TRBD1 (6 bases). CDR1 and CDR2 (germline): SGHDN, FVKESK. Deletions cut 6 bases from V and 8 bases from J, with 23 bases between. The CDR3 extends over 16 amino acids. The CDR3 loop is CASSVAWGRLIHEQFF. The CDR3 DNA reads TGTGCCAGCAGTGTTGCGTGGGGGCGCTTAATCCATGAGCAGTTCTTC.

This chain uses TRBV30 with TRBJ2-1; 7 bases map to TRBD1. Trimming at V came to 1 base and at J to 3 bases, leaving 12 bases not matched to a gene. Germline V CDR1 and CDR2: GTSNPN, SVGIG (reference sequence). The CDR3 sequence is 17 residues long. The CDR3 region is CAWSGGLSGTVYNEQFF. The CDR3 nucleotides read TGTGCCTGGAGTGGGGGCCTGAGTGGGACAGTCTACAATGAGCAGTTCTTC.

The genes are TRBV4-2 and TRBJ1-5; possible D gene TRBD1, 5 bases. This CDR3 region has 16 residues. The germline CDR1 and CDR2 sequences are LGHNA and YNFKEQ. Trimming cost V 0 bases and J 0 bases, with 9 bases left between them. The CDR3 here is CASSQDRDYSNQPQHF. DNA for the CDR3: TGTGCCAGCAGCCAAGACAGGGACTATAGCAATCAGCCCCAGCATTTT.

This clone was observed a single time. The rearrangement links TRBV27 to TRBJ2-7; 14 bases align to TRBD2. CDR1 is MNHEY and CDR2 is SMNVEV in the germline V gene (reference sequence). V lost 6 bases, J lost 1 base, and 17 bases stayed unmatched. The CDR3 covers 20 residues. For the CDR3, the DNA is TGTGCCAGCAGCCCTGGCATCCGCGGGACTAGCGGGAGAGGGTCCTACGAGCAGTACTTC. It translates to CASSPGIRGTSGRGSYEQYF.

This rearrangement joins TRBV10-2 to TRBJ2-6; D is uncertain. V shed 3 bases and J shed 3 bases, with 12 bases lying between them. From germline, CDR1 is WSHSY and CDR2 SAAADI. This CDR3 region has 16 residues. The CDR3 DNA follows: TGCGCCAGCAGTGATAGGATAGCTGGTGGGGCCAACGTCCTGACTTTC. Translated, it gives CASSDRIAGGANVLTF.

Comments on this clone: The sample holds other DNA sequences that translate to the same CDR3. The chain carries TRBV2 and TRBJ1-2; the D is unclear. The germline gives CDR1 SNHLY, CDR2 FYNNEI. V gave up 0 bases and J gave up 8 bases, with 13 bases separating them. This CDR3 contains 14 residues. The DNA of the CDR3 is TGTGCCAGCAGTGAAGCGGGCCGAGGACTCGGCTACACCTTC. It specifies CASSEAGRGLGYTF.

This chain links TRBV30 with TRBJ2-1; 11 nucleotides line up with TRBD2. The CDR3 covers 15 residues. Trimming cost V 2 bases and J 3 bases; bases outside gene matches: 3. The germline gives CDR1 GTSNPN, CDR2 SVGIG (reference sequence). The CDR3 region has the DNA TGTGCCTGGAGTTTCCTAGCGGGAGGCTACAATGAGCAGTTCTTC. The encoded protein is CAWSFLAGGYNEQFF. The complete variable domain, with remaining parts taken from reference TRBV30 and TRBJ2-1, reads SQTIHQWPATLVQPVGSPLSLECTVEGTSNPNLYWYRQAAGRGLQLLFYSVGIGQISSEVPQNLSASRPQDRQFILSSKKLLLSDSGFYLCAWSFLAGGYNEQFFGPGTRLTVL.